This T cell receptor beta chain originates from a study of blood T cell repertoires in COVID-19. Trimming took 6 bases from V and 0 from J; bases not matched to a gene: 7. The CDR3 loop spans 18 amino acids. Germline CDR1 reads MNHEY; CDR2 reads SVGEGT. Per the original data handling: Reference gene primer amplification in the assay estimated nucleated cell counts. TCRdb keeps only in-frame clones here, not all; method: immunoSEQ multiplex PCR. V and J calls and clone size are as listed in that table; D and trimming were resolved from the DNA. The data contain 200,000 to 300,000 clones, about 91% of them singletons.

This clonotype was obtained from a woman in her twenties or thirties with COVID-19, enrolled during active disease. The gene calls are TRBV6-2 or TRBV6-3 and TRBJ2-2, with 13 bases that match TRBD2. Sequenced input: peripheral blood. CDR3 region: CASSSGLAGAPNTGELFF. For the CDR3, the DNA is TGTGCCAGCAGCTCCGGACTAGCGGGGGCCCCGAACACCGGGGAGCTGTTTTTT.